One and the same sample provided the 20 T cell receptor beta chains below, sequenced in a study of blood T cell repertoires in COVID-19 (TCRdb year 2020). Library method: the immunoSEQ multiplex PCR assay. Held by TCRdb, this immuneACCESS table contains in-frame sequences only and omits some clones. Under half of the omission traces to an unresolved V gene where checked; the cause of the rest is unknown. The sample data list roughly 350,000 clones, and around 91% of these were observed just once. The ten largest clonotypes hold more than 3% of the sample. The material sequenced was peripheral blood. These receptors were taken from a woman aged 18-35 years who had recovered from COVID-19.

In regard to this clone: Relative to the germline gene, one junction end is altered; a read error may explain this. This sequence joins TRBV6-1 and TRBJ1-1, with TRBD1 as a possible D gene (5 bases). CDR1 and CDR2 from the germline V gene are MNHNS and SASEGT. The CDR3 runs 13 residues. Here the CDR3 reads CASTEQANTEAFF. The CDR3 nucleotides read TGTGCCAGCACTGAACAGGCGAACACTGAAGCTTTCTTT.

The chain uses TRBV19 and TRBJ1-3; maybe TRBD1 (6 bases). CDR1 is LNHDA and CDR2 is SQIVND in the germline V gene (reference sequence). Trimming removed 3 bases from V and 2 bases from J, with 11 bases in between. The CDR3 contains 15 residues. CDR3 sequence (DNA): TGTGCCAGTAGTATTGGGGGCCTCCCTGGAAACACCATATATTTT. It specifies CASSIGGLPGNTIYF.

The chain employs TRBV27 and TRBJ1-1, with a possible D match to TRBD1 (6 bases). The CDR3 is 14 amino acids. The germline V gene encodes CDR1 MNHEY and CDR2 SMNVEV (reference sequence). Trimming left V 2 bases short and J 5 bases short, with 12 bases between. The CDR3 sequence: CASSLHRVGTEAFF. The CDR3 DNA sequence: TGTGCCAGCAGTTTACACAGGGTAGGGACTGAAGCTTTCTTT.

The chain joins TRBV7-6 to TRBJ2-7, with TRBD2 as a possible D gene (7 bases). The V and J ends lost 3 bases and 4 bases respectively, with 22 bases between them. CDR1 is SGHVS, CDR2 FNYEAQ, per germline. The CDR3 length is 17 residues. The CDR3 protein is CASSFEGVLAKRYEQYV. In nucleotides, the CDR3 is TGTGCCAGCAGCTTTGAGGGGGTACTAGCGAAACGGTACGAGCAGTACGTC.

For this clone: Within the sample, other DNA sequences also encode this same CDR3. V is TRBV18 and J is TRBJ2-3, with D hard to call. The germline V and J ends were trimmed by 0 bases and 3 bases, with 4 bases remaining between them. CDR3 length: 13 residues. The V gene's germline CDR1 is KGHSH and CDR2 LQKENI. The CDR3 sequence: CASSPPSTDTQYF. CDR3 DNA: TGTGCCAGCTCACCACCTTCAACAGATACGCAGTATTTT.

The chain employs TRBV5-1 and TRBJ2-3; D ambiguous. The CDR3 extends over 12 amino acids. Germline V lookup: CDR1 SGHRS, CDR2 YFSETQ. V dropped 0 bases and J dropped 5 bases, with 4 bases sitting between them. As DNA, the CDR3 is TGCGCCAGCAGCTTGGATCTAGATACGCAGTATTTT. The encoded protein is CASSLDLDTQYF.

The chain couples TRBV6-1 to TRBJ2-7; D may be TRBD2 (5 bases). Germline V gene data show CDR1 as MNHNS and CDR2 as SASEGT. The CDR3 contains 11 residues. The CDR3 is CASSEAVEQYV. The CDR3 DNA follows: TGTGCCAGCAGCGAAGCGGTAGAACAGTACGTC.

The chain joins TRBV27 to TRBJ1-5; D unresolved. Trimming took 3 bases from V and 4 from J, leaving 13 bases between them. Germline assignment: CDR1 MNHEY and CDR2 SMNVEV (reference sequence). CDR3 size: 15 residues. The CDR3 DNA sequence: TGTGCCAGCAGTTTCTCACAGATAACTAATCAGCCCCAGCATTTT. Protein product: CASSFSQITNQPQHF.

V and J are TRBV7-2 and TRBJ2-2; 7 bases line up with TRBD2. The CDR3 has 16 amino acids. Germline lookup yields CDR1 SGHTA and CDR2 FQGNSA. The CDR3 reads CASLRTSVANTGELFF. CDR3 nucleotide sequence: TGTGCTTCATTACGGACTAGTGTTGCGAACACCGGGGAGCTGTTTTTT.

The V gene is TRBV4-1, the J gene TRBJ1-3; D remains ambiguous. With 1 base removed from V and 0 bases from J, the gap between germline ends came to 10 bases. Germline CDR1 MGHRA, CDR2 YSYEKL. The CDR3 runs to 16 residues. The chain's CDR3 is CASSQVPARSGNTIYF. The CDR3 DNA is TGCGCCAGCAGCCAAGTTCCAGCGCGCTCTGGAAACACCATATATTTT.

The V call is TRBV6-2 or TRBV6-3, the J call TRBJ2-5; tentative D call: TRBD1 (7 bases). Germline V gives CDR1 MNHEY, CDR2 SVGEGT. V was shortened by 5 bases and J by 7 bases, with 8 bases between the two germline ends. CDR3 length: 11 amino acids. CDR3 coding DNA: TGTGCCAGCAGTCAGGGGGGGACCCAGTACTTC. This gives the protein CASSQGGTQYF.

This CDR3 is CASSWRQRGYNEQFF. The CDR3 nucleotides read TGTGCCAGCAGCTGGAGACAGCGGGGGTACAATGAGCAGTTCTTC. The gene calls are TRBV11-3 and TRBJ2-1; 8 bases are shared with TRBD2. This CDR3 is built from 15 residues. V shed 4 bases and J 4 bases; nucleotides not matched to a gene: 6. Germline CDR1 and CDR2: SGHNT and YENEEA. Looking up the rest from reference TRBV11-3 and TRBJ2-1 gives the full variable domain: EAGVVQSPRYKIIEKKQPVAFWCNPISGHNTLYWYLQNLGQGPELLIRYENEEAVDDSQLPKDRFSAERLKGVDSTLKIQPAELGDSAVYLCASSWRQRGYNEQFFGPGTRLTVL.

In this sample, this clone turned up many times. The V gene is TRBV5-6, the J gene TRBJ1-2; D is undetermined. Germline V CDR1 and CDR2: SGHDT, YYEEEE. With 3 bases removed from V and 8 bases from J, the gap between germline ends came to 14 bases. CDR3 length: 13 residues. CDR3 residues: CASSSPGEGGYTF. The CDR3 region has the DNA TGTGCCAGCAGCTCCCCCGGCGAGGGAGGCTACACCTTC.

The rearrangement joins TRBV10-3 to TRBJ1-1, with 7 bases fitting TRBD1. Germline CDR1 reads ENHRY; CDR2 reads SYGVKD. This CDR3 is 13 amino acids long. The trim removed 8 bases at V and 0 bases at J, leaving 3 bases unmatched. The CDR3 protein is CAIEDRLNTEAFF. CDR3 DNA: TGTGCCATCGAGGACAGGTTGAACACTGAAGCTTTCTTT.

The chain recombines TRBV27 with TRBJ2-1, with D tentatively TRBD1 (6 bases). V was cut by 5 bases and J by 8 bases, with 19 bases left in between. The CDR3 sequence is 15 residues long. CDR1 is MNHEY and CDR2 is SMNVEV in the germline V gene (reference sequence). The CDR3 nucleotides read TGTGCCAGCAGTCCCTCCTCCAGGGGCAGGGATGAGCAGTTCTTC. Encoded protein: CASSPSSRGRDEQFF.

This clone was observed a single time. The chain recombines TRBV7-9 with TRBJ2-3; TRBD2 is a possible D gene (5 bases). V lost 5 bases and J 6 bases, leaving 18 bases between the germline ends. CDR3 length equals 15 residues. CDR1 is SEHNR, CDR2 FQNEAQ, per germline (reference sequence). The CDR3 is CASSTALRAGDTQYF. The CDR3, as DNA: TGTGCCAGCAGCACCGCACTGCGGGCTGGTGATACGCAGTATTTT.

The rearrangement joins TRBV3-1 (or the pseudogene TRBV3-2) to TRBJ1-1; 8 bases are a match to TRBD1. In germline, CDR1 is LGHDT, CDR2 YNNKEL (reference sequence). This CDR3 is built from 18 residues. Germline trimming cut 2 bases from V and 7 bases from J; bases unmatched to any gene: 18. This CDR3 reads CASSQSRDRRPSGGEAFF. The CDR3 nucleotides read TGTGCCAGCAGCCAATCAAGGGACAGGCGACCCTCCGGTGGTGAAGCTTTCTTT.

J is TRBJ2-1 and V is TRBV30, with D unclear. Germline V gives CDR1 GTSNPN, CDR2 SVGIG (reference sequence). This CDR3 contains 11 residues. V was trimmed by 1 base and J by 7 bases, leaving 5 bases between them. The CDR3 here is CAWSASNEQFF. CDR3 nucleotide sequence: TGTGCCTGGAGTGCATCAAATGAGCAGTTCTTC.

The CDR3 bases are TGTGCCAGCGCAGGATTGATTAATGAAAAACTGTTTTTT. It specifies CASAGLINEKLFF. The rearrangement links TRBV25-1 to TRBJ1-4; no clear D gene. V gave up 8 bases and J gave up 4 bases, with 11 bases separating them. The CDR3 has 13 amino acids. Germline lookup yields CDR1 MGHDK and CDR2 SYGVNS.

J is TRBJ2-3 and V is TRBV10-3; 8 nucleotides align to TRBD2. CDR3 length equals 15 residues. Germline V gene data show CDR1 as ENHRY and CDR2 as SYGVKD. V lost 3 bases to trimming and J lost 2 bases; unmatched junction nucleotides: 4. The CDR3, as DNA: TGTGCCATCAGTGAAACGGGAGGGATCACAGATACGCAGTATTTT. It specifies CAISETGGITDTQYF.